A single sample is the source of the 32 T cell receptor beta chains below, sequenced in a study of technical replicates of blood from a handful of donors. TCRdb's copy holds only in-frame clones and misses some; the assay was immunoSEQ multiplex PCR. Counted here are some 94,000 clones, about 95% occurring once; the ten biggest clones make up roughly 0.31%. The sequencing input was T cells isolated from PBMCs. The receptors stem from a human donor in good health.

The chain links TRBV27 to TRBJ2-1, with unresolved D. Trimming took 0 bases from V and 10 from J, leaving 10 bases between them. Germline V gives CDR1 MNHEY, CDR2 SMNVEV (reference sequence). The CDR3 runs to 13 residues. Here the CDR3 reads CASSLSTAREQFF. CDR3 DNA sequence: TGTGCCAGCAGTTTATCGACTGCCCGGGAGCAGTTCTTC.

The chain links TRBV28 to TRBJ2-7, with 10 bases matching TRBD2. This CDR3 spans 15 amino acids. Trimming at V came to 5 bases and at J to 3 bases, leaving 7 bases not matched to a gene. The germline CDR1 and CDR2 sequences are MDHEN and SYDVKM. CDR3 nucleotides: TGTGCCAGCAGTCTAATAGCGGGAGGCGTCTACGAGCAGTACTTC. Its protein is CASSLIAGGVYEQYF.

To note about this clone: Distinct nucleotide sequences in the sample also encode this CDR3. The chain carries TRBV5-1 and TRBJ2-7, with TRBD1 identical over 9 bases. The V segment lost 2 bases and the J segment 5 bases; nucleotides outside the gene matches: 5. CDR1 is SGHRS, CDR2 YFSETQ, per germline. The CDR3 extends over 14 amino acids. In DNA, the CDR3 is TGCGCCAGCAGCTTACGGGGACAGGGAGACGAGCAGTACTTC. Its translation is CASSLRGQGDEQYF.

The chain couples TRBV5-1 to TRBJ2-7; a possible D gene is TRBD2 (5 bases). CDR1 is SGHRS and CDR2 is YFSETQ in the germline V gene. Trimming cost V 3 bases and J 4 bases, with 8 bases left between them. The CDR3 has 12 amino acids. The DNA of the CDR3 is TGCGCCAGCAGCTCCGAGGGTTACGAGCAGTACTTC. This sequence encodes CASSSEGYEQYF. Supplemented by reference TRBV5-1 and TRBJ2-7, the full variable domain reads KAGVTQTPRYLIKTRGQQVTLSCSPISGHRSVSWYQQTPGQGLQFLFEYFSETQRNKGNFPGRFSGRQFSNSRSEMNVSTLELGDSALYLCASSSEGYEQYFGPGTRLTVT.

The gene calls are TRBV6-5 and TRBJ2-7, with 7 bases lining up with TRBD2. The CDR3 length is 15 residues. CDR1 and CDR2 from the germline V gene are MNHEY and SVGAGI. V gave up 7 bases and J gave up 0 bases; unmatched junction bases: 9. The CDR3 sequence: CASTNLGGGSYEQYF. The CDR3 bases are TGTGCCAGCACCAACCTGGGGGGGGGCTCCTACGAGCAGTACTTC.

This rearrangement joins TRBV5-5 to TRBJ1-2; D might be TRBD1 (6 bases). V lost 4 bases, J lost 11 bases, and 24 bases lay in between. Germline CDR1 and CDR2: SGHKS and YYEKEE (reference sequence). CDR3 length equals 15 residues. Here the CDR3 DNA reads TGTGCCAGCAGCCTACCTTCAGGGGATGGCAGTAGATACACCTTC. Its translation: CASSLPSGDGSRYTF. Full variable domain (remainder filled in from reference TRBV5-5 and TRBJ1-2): DAGVTQSPTHLIKTRGQQVTLRCSPISGHKSVSWYQQVLGQGPQFIFQYYEKEERGRGNFPDRFSARQFPNYSSELNVNALLLGDSALYLCASSLPSGDGSRYTFGSGTRLTVV.

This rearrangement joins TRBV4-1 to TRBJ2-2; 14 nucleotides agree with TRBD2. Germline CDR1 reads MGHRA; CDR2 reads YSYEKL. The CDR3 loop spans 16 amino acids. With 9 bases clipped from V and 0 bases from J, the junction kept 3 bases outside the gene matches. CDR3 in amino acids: CASRLAGGTNTGELFF. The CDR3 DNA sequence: TGCGCCAGTCGACTAGCGGGAGGGACGAACACCGGGGAGCTGTTTTTT.

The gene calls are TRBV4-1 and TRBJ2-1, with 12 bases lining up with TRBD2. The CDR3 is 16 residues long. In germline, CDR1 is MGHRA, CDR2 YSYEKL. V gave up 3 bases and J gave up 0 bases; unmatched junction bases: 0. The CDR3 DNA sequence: TGCGCCAGCAGCCAGACTAGCGGGAGCTCCTACAATGAGCAGTTCTTC. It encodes CASSQTSGSSYNEQFF.

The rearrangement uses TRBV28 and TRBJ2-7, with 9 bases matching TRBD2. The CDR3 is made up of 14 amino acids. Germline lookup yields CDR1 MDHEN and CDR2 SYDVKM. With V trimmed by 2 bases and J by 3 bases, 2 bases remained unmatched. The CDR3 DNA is TGTGCCAGCAGTTTACTAGCGGGAAACTACGAGCAGTACTTC. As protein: CASSLLAGNYEQYF.

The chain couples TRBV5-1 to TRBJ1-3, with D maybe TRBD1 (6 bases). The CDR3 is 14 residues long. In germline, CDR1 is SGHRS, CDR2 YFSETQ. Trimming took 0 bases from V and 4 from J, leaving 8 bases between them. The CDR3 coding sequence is TGCGCCAGCAGCTTGGACAGGGAAGGAAACACCATATATTTT. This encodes CASSLDREGNTIYF.

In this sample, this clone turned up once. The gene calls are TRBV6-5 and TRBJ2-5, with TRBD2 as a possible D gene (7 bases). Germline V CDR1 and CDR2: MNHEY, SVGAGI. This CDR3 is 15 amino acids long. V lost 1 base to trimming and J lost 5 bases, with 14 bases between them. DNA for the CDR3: TGTGCCAGCAGTTACTTGAGGACAGCGGGGGAGACCCAGTACTTC. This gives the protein CASSYLRTAGETQYF.

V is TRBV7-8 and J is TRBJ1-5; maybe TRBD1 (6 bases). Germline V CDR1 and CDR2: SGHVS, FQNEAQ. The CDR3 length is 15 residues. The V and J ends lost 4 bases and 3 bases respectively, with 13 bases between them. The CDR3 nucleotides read TGTGCCAGCAGCTCCTACAGGGCCGCCAATCAGCCCCAGCATTTT. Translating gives CASSSYRAANQPQHF.

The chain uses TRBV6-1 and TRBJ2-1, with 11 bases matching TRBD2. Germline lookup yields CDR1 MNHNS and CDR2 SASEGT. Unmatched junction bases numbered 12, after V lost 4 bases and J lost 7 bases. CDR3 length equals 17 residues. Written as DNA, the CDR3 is TGTGCCAGCAGTGCCTGGCGGCTAGCGGGAGGTCGGAATGAGCAGTTCTTC. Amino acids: CASSAWRLAGGRNEQFF.

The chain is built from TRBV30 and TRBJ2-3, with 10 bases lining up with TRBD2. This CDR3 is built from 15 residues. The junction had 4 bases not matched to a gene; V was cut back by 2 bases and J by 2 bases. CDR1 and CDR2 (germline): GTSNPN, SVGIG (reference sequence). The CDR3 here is CAWSTAGGFTDTQYF. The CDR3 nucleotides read TGTGCCTGGAGTACAGCGGGAGGGTTCACAGATACGCAGTATTTT.

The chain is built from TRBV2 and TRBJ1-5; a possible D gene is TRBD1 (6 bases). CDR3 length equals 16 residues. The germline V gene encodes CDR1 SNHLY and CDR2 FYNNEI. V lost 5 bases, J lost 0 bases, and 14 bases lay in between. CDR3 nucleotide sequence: TGTGCCAGCAGTTACTCCCGGGGGGCTAGCAATCAGCCCCAGCATTTT. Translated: CASSYSRGASNQPQHF.

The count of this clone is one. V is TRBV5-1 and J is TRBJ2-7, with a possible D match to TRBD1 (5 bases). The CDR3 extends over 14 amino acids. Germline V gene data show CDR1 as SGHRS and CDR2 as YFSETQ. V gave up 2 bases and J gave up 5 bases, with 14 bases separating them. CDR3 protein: CASSFWLGADEQYF. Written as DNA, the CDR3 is TGCGCCAGCAGCTTTTGGCTTGGGGCCGACGAGCAGTACTTC.

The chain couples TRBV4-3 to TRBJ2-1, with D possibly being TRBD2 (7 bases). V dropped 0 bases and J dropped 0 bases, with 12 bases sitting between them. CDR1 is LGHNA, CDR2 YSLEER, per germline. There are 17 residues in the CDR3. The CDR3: CASSQDGGASSYNEQFF. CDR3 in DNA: TGCGCCAGCAGCCAAGATGGGGGGGCTAGCTCCTACAATGAGCAGTTCTTC.

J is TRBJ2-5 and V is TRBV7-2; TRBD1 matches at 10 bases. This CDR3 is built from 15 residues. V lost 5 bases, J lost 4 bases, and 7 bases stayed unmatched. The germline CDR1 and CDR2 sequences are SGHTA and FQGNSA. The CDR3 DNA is TGTGCCAGCAGCGCTTCCGGGACAGGGGTAGAGACCCAGTACTTC. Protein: CASSASGTGVETQYF.

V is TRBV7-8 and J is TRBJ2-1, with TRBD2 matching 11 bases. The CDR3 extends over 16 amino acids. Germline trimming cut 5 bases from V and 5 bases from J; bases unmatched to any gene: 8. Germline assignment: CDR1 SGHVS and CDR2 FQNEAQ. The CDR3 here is CASSKLAGGPHNEQFF. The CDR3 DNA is TGTGCCAGCAGCAAATTAGCGGGAGGGCCCCACAATGAGCAGTTCTTC.

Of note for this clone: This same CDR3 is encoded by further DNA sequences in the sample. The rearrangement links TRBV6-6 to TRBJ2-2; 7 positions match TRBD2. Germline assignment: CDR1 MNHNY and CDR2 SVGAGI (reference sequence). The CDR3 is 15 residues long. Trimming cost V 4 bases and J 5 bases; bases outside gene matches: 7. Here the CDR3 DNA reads TGTGCCAGCAGTTGGACGGGGGGTGGAACCGGGGAGCTGTTTTTT. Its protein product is CASSWTGGGTGELFF.

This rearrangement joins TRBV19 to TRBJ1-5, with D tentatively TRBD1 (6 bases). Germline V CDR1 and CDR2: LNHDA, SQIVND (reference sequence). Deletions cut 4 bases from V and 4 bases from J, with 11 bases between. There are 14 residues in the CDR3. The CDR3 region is CASSTLQGNQPQHF. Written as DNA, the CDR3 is TGTGCCAGTAGTACTCTACAGGGAAATCAGCCCCAGCATTTT. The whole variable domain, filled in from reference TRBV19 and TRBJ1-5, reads DGGITQSPKYLFRKEGQNVTLSCEQNLNHDAMYWYRQDPGQGLRLIYYSQIVNDFQKGDIAEGYSVSREKKESFPLTVTSAQKNPTAFYLCASSTLQGNQPQHFGDGTRLSIL.

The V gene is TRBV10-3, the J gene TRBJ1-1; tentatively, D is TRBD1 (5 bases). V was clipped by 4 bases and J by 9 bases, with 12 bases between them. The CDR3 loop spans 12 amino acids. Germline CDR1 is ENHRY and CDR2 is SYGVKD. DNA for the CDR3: TGTGCCATCAGTGTTGGGGCGGGGAAAGCTTTCTTT. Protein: CAISVGAGKAFF.

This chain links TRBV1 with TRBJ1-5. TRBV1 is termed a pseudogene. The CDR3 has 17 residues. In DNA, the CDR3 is TGCACCAGCAGCCAAGATCGGGGAAACCGTAGCAATCAGCCCCAGCATTTT. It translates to CTSSQDRGNRSNQPQHF.

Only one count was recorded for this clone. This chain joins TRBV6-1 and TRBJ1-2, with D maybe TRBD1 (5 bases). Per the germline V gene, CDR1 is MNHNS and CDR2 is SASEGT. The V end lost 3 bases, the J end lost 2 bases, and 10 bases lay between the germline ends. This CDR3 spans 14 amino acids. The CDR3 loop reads CASSDSRQNYGYTF. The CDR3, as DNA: TGTGCCAGCAGTGATTCTCGACAGAACTATGGCTACACCTTC.

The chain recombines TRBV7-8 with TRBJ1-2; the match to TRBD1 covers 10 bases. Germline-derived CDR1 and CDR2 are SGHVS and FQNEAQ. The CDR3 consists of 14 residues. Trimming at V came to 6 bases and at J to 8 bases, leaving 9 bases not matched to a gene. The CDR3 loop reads CASSSGTGASGYTF. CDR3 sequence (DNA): TGTGCCAGCAGTTCCGGGACAGGGGCGTCCGGCTACACCTTC.

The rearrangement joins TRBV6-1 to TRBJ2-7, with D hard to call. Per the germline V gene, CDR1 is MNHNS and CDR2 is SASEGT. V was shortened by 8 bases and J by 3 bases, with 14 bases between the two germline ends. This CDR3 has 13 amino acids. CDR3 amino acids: CASFEPGHYEQYF. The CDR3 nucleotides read TGTGCCAGCTTCGAACCTGGGCACTACGAGCAGTACTTC.

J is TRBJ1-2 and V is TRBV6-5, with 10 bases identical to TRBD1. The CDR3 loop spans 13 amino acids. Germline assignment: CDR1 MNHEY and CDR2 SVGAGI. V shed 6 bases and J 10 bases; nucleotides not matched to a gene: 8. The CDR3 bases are TGTGCCAGCAGCTGGACAGGGGGAAATGACTACACCTTC. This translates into CASSWTGGNDYTF.

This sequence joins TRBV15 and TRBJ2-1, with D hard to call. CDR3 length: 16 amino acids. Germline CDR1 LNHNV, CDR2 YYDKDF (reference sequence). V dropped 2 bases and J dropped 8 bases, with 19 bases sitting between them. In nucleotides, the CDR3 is TGTGCCACCAGCAGACCGGAATTAGGCTCCGGAGATGAGCAGTTCTTC. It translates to CATSRPELGSGDEQFF.

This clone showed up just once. CDR3 residues: CAWRQIYGYTF. CDR3 sequence (DNA): TGTGCCTGGAGGCAGATCTATGGCTACACCTTC. The chain is built from TRBV30 and TRBJ1-2; unclear D gene. The CDR3 sequence is 11 residues long. Germline CDR1 reads GTSNPN; CDR2 reads SVGIG (reference sequence). V was clipped by 3 bases and J by 4 bases, with 6 bases between them.

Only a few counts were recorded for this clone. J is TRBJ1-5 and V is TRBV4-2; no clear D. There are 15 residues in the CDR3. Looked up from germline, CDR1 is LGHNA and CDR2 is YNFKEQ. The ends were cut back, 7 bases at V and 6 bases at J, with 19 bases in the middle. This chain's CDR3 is CASNPETLSAQPQHF. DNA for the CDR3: TGTGCCAGCAACCCCGAGACATTGTCGGCTCAGCCCCAGCATTTT.

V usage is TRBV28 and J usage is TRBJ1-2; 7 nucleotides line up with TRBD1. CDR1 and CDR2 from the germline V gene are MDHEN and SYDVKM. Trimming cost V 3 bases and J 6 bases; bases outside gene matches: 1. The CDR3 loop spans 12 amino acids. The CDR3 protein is CASSLTGNGYTF. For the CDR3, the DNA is TGTGCCAGCAGTTTGACAGGGAATGGCTACACCTTC.

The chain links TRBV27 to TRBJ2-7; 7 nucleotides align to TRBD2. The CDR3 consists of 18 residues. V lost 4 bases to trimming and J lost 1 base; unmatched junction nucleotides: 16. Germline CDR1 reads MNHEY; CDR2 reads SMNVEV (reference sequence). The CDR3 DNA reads TGTGCCAGCAGTTCCGCGTGGGGGGGGAAGGGCGGGTCCTACGAGCAGTACTTC. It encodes CASSSAWGGKGGSYEQYF.